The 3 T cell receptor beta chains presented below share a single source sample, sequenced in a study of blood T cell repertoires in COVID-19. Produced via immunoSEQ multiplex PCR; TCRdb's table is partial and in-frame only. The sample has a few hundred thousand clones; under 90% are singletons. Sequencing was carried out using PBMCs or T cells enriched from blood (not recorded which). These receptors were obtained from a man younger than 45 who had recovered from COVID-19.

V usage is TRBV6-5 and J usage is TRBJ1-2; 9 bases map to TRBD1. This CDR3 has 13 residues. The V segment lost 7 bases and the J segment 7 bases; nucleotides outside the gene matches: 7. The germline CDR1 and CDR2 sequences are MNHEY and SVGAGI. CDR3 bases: TGTGCCAGCAAGCGGGACAGGGTCGGTGGCTACACCTTC. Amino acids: CASKRDRVGGYTF.

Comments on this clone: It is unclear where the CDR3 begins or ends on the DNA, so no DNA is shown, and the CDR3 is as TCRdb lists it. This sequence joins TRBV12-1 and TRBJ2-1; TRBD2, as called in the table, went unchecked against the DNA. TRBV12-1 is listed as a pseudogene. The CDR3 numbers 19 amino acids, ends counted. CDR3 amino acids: CASSFGAGTSGRAYNEQFF.

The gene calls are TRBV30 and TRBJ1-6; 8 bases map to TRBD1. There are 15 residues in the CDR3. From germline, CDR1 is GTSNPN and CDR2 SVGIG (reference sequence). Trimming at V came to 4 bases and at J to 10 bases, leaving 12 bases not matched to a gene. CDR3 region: CAWTGPTGESSPLHF. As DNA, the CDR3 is TGTGCCTGGACCGGCCCGACAGGGGAGTCCTCACCCCTCCACTTT.